These 31 T cell receptor beta chains came from one sample sequenced in a study of T-cell reconstitution after alpha-beta-depleted transplantation in children. Unique molecular identifiers were used to barcode this TCRbeta library. From the PCR reads, TCRdb called clonotypes with MiXCR, one entry per CDR3 protein. Here the sample spans a few hundred thousand distinct CDR3 sequences, roughly a tenth being singletons. The specimen comprised PBMCs, sampled before TCRalphabeta/CD19-depleted stem cell transplant. These receptors were taken from a boy in the first two years of life with acute myeloid leukemia, due to receive a stem cell transplant.

This clonotype was counted many times. The chain links TRBV9 to TRBJ1-2, with D possibly matching TRBD1 (6 bases). The CDR3 spans 16 residues. The V gene's germline CDR1 is SGDLS and CDR2 YYNGEE. Trimming pared 0 bases from V and 6 bases from J, leaving 18 bases between. CDR3 loop: CASSVALGRQAHGYTF. The CDR3 DNA is TGTGCCAGCAGCGTAGCTCTGGGTCGACAGGCCCATGGCTACACCTTC.

This clonotype has a handful of counts. The V gene is TRBV7-3, the J gene TRBJ2-3, with a tentative D call TRBD2 (6 bases). V lost 2 bases and J 0 bases, leaving 15 bases between the germline ends. CDR1 SGHTA and CDR2 FQGTGA come from the germline V gene. This CDR3 comprises 17 residues. In DNA form, the CDR3 reads TGTGCCAGCAGCTTAGGTCCGGCGGGAACTAGCACAGATACGCAGTATTTT. Encoded protein: CASSLGPAGTSTDTQYF.

Many counts were recorded for this clonotype. The chain joins TRBV10-3 to TRBJ1-5; D uncertain. Trimming left V 3 bases short and J 6 bases short, with 9 bases between. The CDR3 length is 13 residues. Germline loops: CDR1 ENHRY, CDR2 SYGVKD. The CDR3 loop reads CAISEPGGQPQHF. The CDR3 DNA is TGTGCCATCAGTGAACCAGGAGGTCAGCCCCAGCATTTT.

This clonotype turned up a few times. The chain couples TRBV7-2 to TRBJ2-3; 7 bases are shared with TRBD2. The germline gives CDR1 SGHTA, CDR2 FQGNSA. V lost 3 bases and J lost 0; bases outside the gene matches: 6. This CDR3 spans 16 amino acids. DNA for the CDR3: TGTGCCAGCAGCTTGTCTAGCGGAACTAGCACAGATACGCAGTATTTT. The encoded protein is CASSLSSGTSTDTQYF.

This clonotype was recorded at least ten times. The J gene is TRBJ1-5, the V gene TRBV3-1, with TRBD1 as a possible D gene (5 bases). The CDR3 runs 14 residues. Trimming took 4 bases from V and 3 from J, leaving 10 bases between them. Germline V gene sequence: CDR1 LGHDT, CDR2 YNNKEL (reference sequence). The CDR3 is CASSRGRYNQPQHF. DNA for the CDR3: TGTGCCAGCAGCCGGGGGAGGTACAATCAGCCCCAGCATTTT.

This clonotype came up many times. The CDR3 loop is CASSSRAGGGYEQYF. In DNA, the CDR3 is TGTGCCAGCAGTTCCAGAGCAGGGGGCGGCTACGAGCAGTACTTC. The chain couples TRBV28 to TRBJ2-7, with 8 nucleotides matching TRBD1. Germline V gives CDR1 MDHEN, CDR2 SYDVKM. With 4 bases clipped from V and 3 bases from J, the junction kept 8 bases outside the gene matches. This CDR3 comprises 15 residues. The variable domain in full, with the rest retrieved from reference TRBV28 and TRBJ2-7, is DVKVTQSSRYLVKRTGEKVFLECVQDMDHENMFWYRQDPGLGLRLIYFSYDVKMKEKGDIPEGYSVSREKKERFSLILESASTNQTSMYLCASSSRAGGGYEQYFGPGTRLTVT.

The chain employs TRBV20-1 and TRBJ1-3, with D possibly matching TRBD1 (5 bases). Per germline, CDR1 DFQATT and CDR2 SNEGSKA (reference sequence). Trimming removed 5 bases from V and 2 bases from J, with 10 bases in between. This CDR3 contains 13 residues. As DNA, the CDR3 is TGCAGTGCTCGTCCGGGGCCTGGAAACACCATATATTTT. It codes for CSARPGPGNTIYF.

This clonotype was seen a handful of times. The rearrangement uses TRBV15 and TRBJ2-7, with TRBD2 matching 8 bases. Germline trimming cut 0 bases from V and 0 bases from J; bases unmatched to any gene: 10. Germline V gives CDR1 LNHNV, CDR2 YYDKDF (reference sequence). The CDR3 totals 18 residues. CDR3 nucleotides: TGTGCCACCAGCAGAGATGCGGCCACTAGCGGTTTCTCCTACGAGCAGTACTTC. This encodes CATSRDAATSGFSYEQYF.

This clonotype was counted at least ten times. This sequence joins TRBV24-1 and TRBJ2-7, with D possibly TRBD1 on 6 matching bases. Trimming cost V 4 bases and J 0 bases, with 12 bases left between them. The CDR3 consists of 15 residues. CDR1 is KGHDR and CDR2 is SFDVKD in the germline V gene. The CDR3 reads CATSDPRTASYEQYF. DNA for the CDR3: TGTGCCACCAGTGACCCGAGGACAGCCTCCTACGAGCAGTACTTC.

This clonotype was counted only a few times. The chain carries TRBV24-1 and TRBJ1-1; 10 bases align to TRBD1. This CDR3 contains 16 residues. The trim removed 2 bases at V and 6 bases at J, leaving 8 bases unmatched. Per germline, CDR1 KGHDR and CDR2 SFDVKD. Here the CDR3 reads CATSDSPGTGEPEAFF. CDR3 nucleotide sequence: TGTGCCACCAGTGATTCCCCCGGGACAGGGGAACCTGAAGCTTTCTTT.

The table lists this clonotype with many counts. CDR3 DNA sequence: TGTGCCAGCAGCCCTGAGCGTTTCTCAGATACGCAGTATTTT. It is translated as CASSPERFSDTQYF. J is TRBJ2-3 and V is TRBV9; D remains ambiguous. The V gene lost 4 bases and the J gene lost 4 bases, with 13 bases spanning the gap. Germline V gene data show CDR1 as SGDLS and CDR2 as YYNGEE. The CDR3 runs to 14 residues.

This clonotype was seen ten or more times. The genes are TRBV21-1 and TRBJ1-5. TRBV21-1 is designated a pseudogene. This CDR3 contains 11 residues. CDR3 nucleotides: TGCCTACCCTTTAGCAATCAGCCCCAGCATTTT. This codes for CLPFSNQPQHF.

With regard to this clonotype: One base away lies a much larger clone, so this may be a sequencing read error. The chain has TRBV19 and TRBJ2-5; possibly TRBD1 or TRBD2 for D (6 bases each). V lost 6 bases to trimming and J lost 4 bases, with 15 bases between them. The CDR3 has 14 residues. In germline, CDR1 is LNHDA, CDR2 SQIVND (reference sequence). CDR3 in amino acids: CASRRDMGGETQYF. The CDR3 DNA is TGTGCCAGTAGGCGGGACATGGGAGGAGAGACCCAGTACTTC.

The rearrangement uses TRBV29-1 and TRBJ1-2; tentative D call: TRBD1 (5 bases). In germline, CDR1 is SQVTM, CDR2 ANQGSEA. With 5 bases removed from V and 4 bases from J, the gap between germline ends came to 17 bases. The CDR3 loop spans 14 amino acids. CDR3 residues: CSVQAGPRSYGYTF. In nucleotides, the CDR3 is TGCAGCGTTCAGGCGGGACCTCGGTCCTATGGCTACACCTTC.

This clonotype occurred many times. The rearrangement uses TRBV12-3 or TRBV12-4 and TRBJ1-5; unclear D gene. V lost 3 bases and J lost 5, with 8 bases in between. The length of the CDR3 is 13 residues. The CDR3 bases are TGTGCCAGCAGTTTGTCGGGCTATCAGCCCCAGCATTTT. Translating it yields CASSLSGYQPQHF.

This clonotype has ten or more counts. The chain combines TRBV29-1 with TRBJ2-7; 10 bases agree with TRBD1. The CDR3 has 13 residues. V was clipped by 7 bases and J by 6 bases; unmatched bases: 9. CDR1 SQVTM and CDR2 ANQGSEA come from the germline V gene. In DNA, the CDR3 is TGCAGCGCAGGGACAGGGGATCTTACCGAGCAGTACTTC. Protein sequence: CSAGTGDLTEQYF.

The chain carries TRBV24-1 and TRBJ2-2, with 7 bases that match TRBD1. V was clipped by 4 bases and J by 1 base; unmatched bases: 5. The length of the CDR3 is 16 residues. Looked up from germline, CDR1 is KGHDR and CDR2 is SFDVKD. In DNA, the CDR3 is TGTGCCACCAGTGACTACAGGGGAAGGAACACCGGGGAGCTGTTTTTT. Amino acids: CATSDYRGRNTGELFF.

This clonotype was seen a handful of times. The chain is built from TRBV4-2 and TRBJ1-4; D gene uncertain. Trimming removed 1 base from V and 4 bases from J, with 7 bases in between. The germline CDR1 and CDR2 sequences are LGHNA and YNFKEQ. The CDR3 is 14 residues long. CDR3 DNA: TGTGCCAGCAGCCAAGTCGATTATAATGAAAAACTGTTTTTT. It codes for CASSQVDYNEKLFF.

CDR3 nucleotides: TGTGCCAGCAGCCGCGCTGGAAATGAGCAGTTCTTC. Translated, it gives CASSRAGNEQFF. The chain recombines TRBV2 with TRBJ2-1; no clear D. The germline gives CDR1 SNHLY, CDR2 FYNNEI. The V and J ends lost 6 bases and 7 bases respectively, with 10 bases between them. This CDR3 is built from 12 residues.

This clonotype was detected many times. V gene TRBV6-1 combines with J gene TRBJ2-5, with D possibly being TRBD2 (7 bases). V was cut by 6 bases and J by 3 bases, with 17 bases left in between. Germline CDR1 is MNHNS and CDR2 is SASEGT. The CDR3 totals 15 residues. This chain's CDR3 is CASRWGGASEETQYF. The CDR3 DNA reads as TGTGCCAGCAGATGGGGGGGGGCTAGCGAAGAGACCCAGTACTTC.

This clonotype was picked up many times. This rearrangement joins TRBV3-1 to TRBJ1-1; tentative D call: TRBD1 (5 bases). With 1 base removed from V and 6 bases from J, the gap between germline ends came to 15 bases. Germline V lookup: CDR1 LGHDT, CDR2 YNNKEL (reference sequence). CDR3 length equals 15 residues. The DNA for the CDR3 is TGTGCCAGCAGCCAAGTGGCCAGGGCGGGCTCTGAAGCTTTCTTT. Translated, it gives CASSQVARAGSEAFF.

The table lists this clonotype with many counts. The rearrangement joins TRBV29-1 to TRBJ2-7; TRBD1 aligns across 10 bases. Germline V lookup: CDR1 SQVTM, CDR2 ANQGSEA. This CDR3 spans 16 amino acids. Trimming cost V 6 bases and J 2 bases; bases outside gene matches: 13. The CDR3 nucleotides read TGCAGCGTAGAACTCCCCGGGACAGGGGACCCCTACGAGCAGTACTTC. Its translation: CSVELPGTGDPYEQYF.

The sample holds many counts of this clonotype. The rearrangement joins TRBV29-1 to TRBJ2-7; D is ambiguous. Trimming cost V 3 bases and J 4 bases, with 7 bases left between them. The CDR3 spans 11 residues. CDR1 and CDR2 from the germline V gene are SQVTM and ANQGSEA. The CDR3 loop reads CSVEFGYEQYF. CDR3 nucleotide sequence: TGCAGCGTTGAGTTCGGGTACGAGCAGTACTTC.

This clonotype has ten or more counts. This sequence joins TRBV11-2 and TRBJ1-3; 8 positions match TRBD1. The CDR3 runs to 15 residues. V shed 3 bases, J shed 2 bases, and the junction held 3 bases outside the gene matches. Germline V gene lookup returns CDR1 SGHAT and CDR2 FQNNGV. The CDR3 DNA is TGTGCCAGCAGCTTCAGGGGGCTAACTGGAAACACCATATATTTT. Translation: CASSFRGLTGNTIYF.

Many counts were recorded for this clonotype. DNA for the CDR3: TGTGCCAGCAGCCCCCCGTTAGTTCAAGAGACCCAGTACTTC. It specifies CASSPPLVQETQYF. This chain uses TRBV5-6 with TRBJ2-5, with D hard to call. The CDR3 is 14 residues long. V shed 4 bases and J shed 2 bases, with 12 bases lying between them. Germline-derived CDR1 and CDR2 are SGHDT and YYEEEE.

In its sample, this clonotype was seen many times. The chain is built from TRBV12-3 or TRBV12-4 and TRBJ1-4; TRBD1 is a possible D gene (6 bases). The V end lost 6 bases, the J end lost 4 bases, and 18 bases lay between the germline ends. This CDR3 is built from 16 residues. The DNA of the CDR3 is TGTGCCAGCAGGGGCTACGACAGGCCCAGTAATGAAAAACTGTTTTTT. As protein: CASRGYDRPSNEKLFF.

This clonotype was observed at least ten times. The gene calls are TRBV20-1 and TRBJ2-1; D possibly corresponds to TRBD2 (5 bases). The CDR3 is 16 amino acids. CDR1 is DFQATT, CDR2 SNEGSKA, per germline (reference sequence). Trimming removed 4 bases from V and 7 bases from J, with 23 bases in between. CDR3 nucleotides: TGCAGTGCTAAAATTCATCAGGCGGCCTGGAGGAATGAGCAGTTCTTC. Translated, it gives CSAKIHQAAWRNEQFF.

This clonotype has a count of ten or more. This chain uses TRBV7-2 with TRBJ2-2; D call uncertain. This CDR3 has 16 amino acids. In germline, CDR1 is SGHTA, CDR2 FQGNSA. With 1 base removed from V and 4 bases from J, the gap between germline ends came to 13 bases. CDR3 residues: CASSLEAARSTGELFF. The CDR3 coding sequence is TGTGCCAGCAGCTTAGAAGCCGCGAGGTCCACCGGGGAGCTGTTTTTT.

To note about this clonotype: A much larger clone differs by one base, so this may be a read error. The chain carries TRBV10-3 and TRBJ1-1; TRBD1 matches 9 bases. J was trimmed by 3 bases and V by 10 bases; bases with no gene match: 9. Germline lookup yields CDR1 ENHRY and CDR2 SYGVKD. This CDR3 is built from 14 residues. In DNA, the CDR3 is TGTGCCACCAGACCGGGACAGGGTTACACTGAAGCTTTCTTT. Amino acid sequence: CATRPGQGYTEAFF.

This clonotype was found many times. This chain links TRBV7-9 with TRBJ2-7, with D unclear. The CDR3 is 14 amino acids. V was shortened by 0 bases and J by 5 bases, with 11 bases between the two germline ends. The V gene's germline CDR1 is SEHNR and CDR2 FQNEAQ (reference sequence). This chain's CDR3 is CASSLATRRHEQYF. CDR3 bases: TGTGCCAGCAGCTTAGCGACCCGTCGCCACGAGCAGTACTTC.

The gene calls are TRBV12-3 or TRBV12-4 and TRBJ2-1; 8 nucleotides match TRBD2. Unmatched junction bases numbered 9, after V lost 10 bases and J lost 4 bases. The CDR3 sequence is 14 residues long. The CDR3: CANTLGTSYNEQFF. In DNA form, the CDR3 reads TGTGCCAATACACTGGGGACTAGTTACAATGAGCAGTTCTTC.